This T cell receptor (beta chain) was retrieved from a study of OX40 agonist ivuxolimab in advanced cancers. On this clone: Antigen unknown.

The table came from immunoSEQ multiplex PCR; TCRdb's copy has only in-frame clones and leaves some out. The sample lists fewer than 30,000 clones, 65% to 80% occurring once. Study conclusions and caveats: There were, on average, more expanded clones in CD8+ T cells than in CD4+.

The V end lost 6 bases, the J end lost 1 base, and 12 bases lay between the germline ends. CDR1 KGHSH and CDR2 LQKENI come from the germline V gene. The CDR3 length is 14 residues. The clonotype originates from an adult with an advanced solid tumor such as melanoma, head and neck, liver or kidney cancer. Sample: CD4+ or CD8+ T cells sorted from blood, taken in a trial of the OX40 agonist ivuxolimab. The rearrangement links TRBV18 to TRBJ1-1; no clear D. CDR3 in DNA: TGTGCCAGCTCGCCGGAATACACGAACACTGAAGCTTTCTTT. Residues: CASSPEYTNTEAFF.